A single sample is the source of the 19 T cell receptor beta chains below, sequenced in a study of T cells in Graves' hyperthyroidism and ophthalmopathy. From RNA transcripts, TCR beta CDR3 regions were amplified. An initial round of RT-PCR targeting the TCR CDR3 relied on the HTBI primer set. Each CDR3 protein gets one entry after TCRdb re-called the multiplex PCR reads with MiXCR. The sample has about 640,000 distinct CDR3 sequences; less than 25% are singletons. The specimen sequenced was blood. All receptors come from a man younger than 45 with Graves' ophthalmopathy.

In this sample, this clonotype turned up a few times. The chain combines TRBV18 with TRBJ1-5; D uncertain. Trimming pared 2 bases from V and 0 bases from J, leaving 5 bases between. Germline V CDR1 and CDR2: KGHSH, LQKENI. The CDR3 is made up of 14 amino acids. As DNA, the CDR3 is TGTGCCAGCTCACCAGAGATTAGCAATCAGCCCCAGCATTTT. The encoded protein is CASSPEISNQPQHF.

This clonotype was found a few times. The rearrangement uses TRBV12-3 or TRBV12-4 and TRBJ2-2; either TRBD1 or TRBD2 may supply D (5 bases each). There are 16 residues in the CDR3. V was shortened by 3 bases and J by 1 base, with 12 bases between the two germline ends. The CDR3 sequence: CASSFFWGRNTGELFF. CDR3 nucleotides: TGTGCCAGCAGTTTTTTCTGGGGGAGGAACACCGGGGAGCTGTTTTTT.

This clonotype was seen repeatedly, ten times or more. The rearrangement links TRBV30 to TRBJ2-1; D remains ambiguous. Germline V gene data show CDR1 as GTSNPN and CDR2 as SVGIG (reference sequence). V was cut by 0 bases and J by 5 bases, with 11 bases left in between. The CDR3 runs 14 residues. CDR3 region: CAWSVSYGNNEQFF. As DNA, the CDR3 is TGTGCCTGGAGTGTAAGCTACGGAAACAATGAGCAGTTCTTC.

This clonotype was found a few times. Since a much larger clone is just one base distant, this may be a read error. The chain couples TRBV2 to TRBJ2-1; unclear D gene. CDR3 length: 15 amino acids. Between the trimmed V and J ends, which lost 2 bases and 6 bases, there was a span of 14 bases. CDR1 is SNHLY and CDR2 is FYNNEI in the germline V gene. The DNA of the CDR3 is TGTGCCAGCAGTGAATGGGTAGAGGTAGGCAATGAGCAGTTCTTC. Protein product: CASSEWVEVGNEQFF.

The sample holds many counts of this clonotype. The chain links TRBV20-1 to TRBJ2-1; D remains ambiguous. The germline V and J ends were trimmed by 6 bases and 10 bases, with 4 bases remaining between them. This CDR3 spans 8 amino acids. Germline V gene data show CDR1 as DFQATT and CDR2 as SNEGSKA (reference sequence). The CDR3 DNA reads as TGCAGTGCCGAAGAGCAGTTCTTC. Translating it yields CSAEEQFF.

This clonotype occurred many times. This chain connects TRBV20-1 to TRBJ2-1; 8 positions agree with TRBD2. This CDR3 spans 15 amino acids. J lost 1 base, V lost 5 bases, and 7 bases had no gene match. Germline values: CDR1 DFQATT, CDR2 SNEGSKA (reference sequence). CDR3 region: CSARWSGRSYNEQFF. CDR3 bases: TGCAGTGCTCGATGGAGCGGGAGATCCTACAATGAGCAGTTCTTC.

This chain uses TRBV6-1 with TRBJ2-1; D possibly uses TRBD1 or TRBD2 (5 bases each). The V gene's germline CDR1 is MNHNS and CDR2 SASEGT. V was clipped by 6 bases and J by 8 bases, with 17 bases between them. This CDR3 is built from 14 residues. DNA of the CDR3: TGTGCCAGCAGCACCTCGGGACCTTACGATGAGCAGTTCTTC. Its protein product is CASSTSGPYDEQFF.

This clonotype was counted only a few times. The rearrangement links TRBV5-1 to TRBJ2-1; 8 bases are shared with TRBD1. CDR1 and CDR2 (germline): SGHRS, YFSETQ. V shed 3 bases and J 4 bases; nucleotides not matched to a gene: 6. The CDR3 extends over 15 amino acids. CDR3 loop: CASSYRDRSYNEQFF. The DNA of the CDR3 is TGCGCCAGCAGCTACCGGGACAGGTCATACAATGAGCAGTTCTTC.

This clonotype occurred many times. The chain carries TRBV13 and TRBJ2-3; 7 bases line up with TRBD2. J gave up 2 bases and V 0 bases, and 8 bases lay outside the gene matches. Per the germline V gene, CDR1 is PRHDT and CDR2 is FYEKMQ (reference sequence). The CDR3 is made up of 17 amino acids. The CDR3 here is CASSLGTLADLTDTQYF. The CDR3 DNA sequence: TGTGCCAGCAGCTTAGGCACGCTAGCGGATCTCACAGATACGCAGTATTTT.

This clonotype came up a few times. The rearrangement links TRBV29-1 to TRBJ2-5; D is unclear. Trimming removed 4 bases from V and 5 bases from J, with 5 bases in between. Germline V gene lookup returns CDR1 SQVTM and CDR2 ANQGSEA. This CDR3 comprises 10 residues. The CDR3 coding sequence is TGCAGCGTTGGAGGTGAGACCCAGTACTTC. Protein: CSVGGETQYF.

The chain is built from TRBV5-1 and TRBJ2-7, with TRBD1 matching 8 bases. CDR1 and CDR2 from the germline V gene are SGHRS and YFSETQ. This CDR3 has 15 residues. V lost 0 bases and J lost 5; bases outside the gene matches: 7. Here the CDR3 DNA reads TGCGCCAGCAGCTTGGGTCCCAGGGGGCACGACGAGCAGTACTTC. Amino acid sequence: CASSLGPRGHDEQYF.

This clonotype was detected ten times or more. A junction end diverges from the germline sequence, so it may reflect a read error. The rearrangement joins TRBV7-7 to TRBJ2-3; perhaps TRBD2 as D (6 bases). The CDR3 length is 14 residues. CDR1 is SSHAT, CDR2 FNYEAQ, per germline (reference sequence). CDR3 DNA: TGTGCTAGCAGCCCTAAGGGAGCGGGAGATACGCAGTATTTT. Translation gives CASSPKGAGDTQYF.

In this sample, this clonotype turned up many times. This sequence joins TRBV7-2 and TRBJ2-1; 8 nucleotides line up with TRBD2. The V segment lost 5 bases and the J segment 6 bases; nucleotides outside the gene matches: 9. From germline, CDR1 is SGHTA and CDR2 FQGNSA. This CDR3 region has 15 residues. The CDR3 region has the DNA TGTGCCAGCAGCCTATCGGGACTAGTTATCAATGAGCAGTTCTTC. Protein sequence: CASSLSGLVINEQFF. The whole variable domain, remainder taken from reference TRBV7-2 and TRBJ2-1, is GAGVSQSPSNKVTEKGKDVELRCDPISGHTALYWYRQSLGQGLEFLIYFQGNSAPDKSGLPSDRFSAERTGGSVSTLTIQRTQQEDSAVYLCASSLSGLVINEQFFGPGTRLTVL.

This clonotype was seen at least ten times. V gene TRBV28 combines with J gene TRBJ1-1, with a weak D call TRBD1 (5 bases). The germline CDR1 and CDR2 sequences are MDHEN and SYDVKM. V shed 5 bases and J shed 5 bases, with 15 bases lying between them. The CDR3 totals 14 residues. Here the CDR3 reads CASSEGPPRTEAFF. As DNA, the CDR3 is TGTGCCAGCAGTGAGGGACCGCCGAGAACTGAAGCTTTCTTT. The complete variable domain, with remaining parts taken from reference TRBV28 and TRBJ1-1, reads DVKVTQSSRYLVKRTGEKVFLECVQDMDHENMFWYRQDPGLGLRLIYFSYDVKMKEKGDIPEGYSVSREKKERFSLILESASTNQTSMYLCASSEGPPRTEAFFGQGTRLTVV.

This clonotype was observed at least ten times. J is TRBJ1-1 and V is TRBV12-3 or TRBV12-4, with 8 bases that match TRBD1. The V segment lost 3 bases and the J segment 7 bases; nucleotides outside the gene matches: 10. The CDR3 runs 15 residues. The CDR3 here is CASSFSAGTGYEAFF. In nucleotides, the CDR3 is TGTGCCAGCAGTTTCAGCGCCGGGACAGGATATGAAGCTTTCTTT.

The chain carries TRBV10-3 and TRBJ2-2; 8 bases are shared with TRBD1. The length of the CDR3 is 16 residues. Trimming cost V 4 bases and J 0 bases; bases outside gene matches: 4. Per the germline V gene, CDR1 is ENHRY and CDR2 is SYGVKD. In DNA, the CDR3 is TGTGCCATCAGTGTCCGGGACAGGACGAACACCGGGGAGCTGTTTTTT. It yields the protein CAISVRDRTNTGELFF.

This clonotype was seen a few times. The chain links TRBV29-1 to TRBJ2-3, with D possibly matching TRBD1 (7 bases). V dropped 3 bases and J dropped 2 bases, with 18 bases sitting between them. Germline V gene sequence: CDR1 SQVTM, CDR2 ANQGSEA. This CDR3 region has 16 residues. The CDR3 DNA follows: TGCAGCGTTGAGAGGGAACAGGGGAGGACCACAGATACGCAGTATTTT. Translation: CSVEREQGRTTDTQYF.

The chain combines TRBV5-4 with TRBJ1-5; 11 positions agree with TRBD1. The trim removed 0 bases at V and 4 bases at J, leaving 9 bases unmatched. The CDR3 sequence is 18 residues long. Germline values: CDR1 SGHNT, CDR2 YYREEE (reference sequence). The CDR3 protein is CASSLGPDRGLPNQPQHF. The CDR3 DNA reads TGTGCCAGCAGCTTGGGGCCGGACAGGGGGCTTCCAAATCAGCCCCAGCATTTT.

The CDR3 coding sequence is TGTGCCAGCAGCTCGGGACTGTTTAACTATGGCTACACCTTC. It yields the protein CASSSGLFNYGYTF. The chain has TRBV7-9 and TRBJ1-2; weak D call: TRBD1 (5 bases). The CDR3 is made up of 14 amino acids. V lost 4 bases and J 1 base, leaving 10 bases between the germline ends. Germline V lookup: CDR1 SEHNR, CDR2 FQNEAQ (reference sequence).